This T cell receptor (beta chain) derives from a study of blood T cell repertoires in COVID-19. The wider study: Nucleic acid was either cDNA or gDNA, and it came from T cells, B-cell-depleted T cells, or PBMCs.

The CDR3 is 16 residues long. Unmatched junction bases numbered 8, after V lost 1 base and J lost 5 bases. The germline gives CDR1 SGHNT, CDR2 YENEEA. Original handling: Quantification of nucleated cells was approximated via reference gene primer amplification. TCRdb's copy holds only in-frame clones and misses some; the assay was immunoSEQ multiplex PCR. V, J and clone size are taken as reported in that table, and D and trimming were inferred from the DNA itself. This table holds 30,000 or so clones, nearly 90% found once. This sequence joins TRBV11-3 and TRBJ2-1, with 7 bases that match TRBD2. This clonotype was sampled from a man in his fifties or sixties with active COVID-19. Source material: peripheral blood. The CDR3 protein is CASSLVPAGKDNEQFF. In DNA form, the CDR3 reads TGTGCCAGCAGCTTAGTCCCAGCGGGGAAGGACAATGAGCAGTTCTTC.